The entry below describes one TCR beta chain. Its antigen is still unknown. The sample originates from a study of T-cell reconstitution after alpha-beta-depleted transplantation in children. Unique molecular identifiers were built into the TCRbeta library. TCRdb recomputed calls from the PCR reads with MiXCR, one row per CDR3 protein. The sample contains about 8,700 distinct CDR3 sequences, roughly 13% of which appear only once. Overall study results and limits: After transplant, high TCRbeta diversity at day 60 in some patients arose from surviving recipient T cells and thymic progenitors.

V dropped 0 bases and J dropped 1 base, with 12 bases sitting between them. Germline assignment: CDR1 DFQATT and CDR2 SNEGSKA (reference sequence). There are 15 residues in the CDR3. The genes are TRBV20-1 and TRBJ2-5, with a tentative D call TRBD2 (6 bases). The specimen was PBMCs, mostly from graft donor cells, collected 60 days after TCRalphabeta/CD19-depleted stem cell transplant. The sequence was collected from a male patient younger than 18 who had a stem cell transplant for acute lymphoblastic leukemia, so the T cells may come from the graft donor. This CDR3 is CSARDLWRGQETQYF. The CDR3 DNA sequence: TGCAGTGCTAGAGACTTGTGGAGGGGCCAAGAGACCCAGTACTTC.